This TCR beta chain was identified in a study of T cells expressing NK-cell markers. Study-level points and caveats: The same clonotypes also predominated in the CD3+CD56-NKG2C+ fraction of a few donors. NKG2C+ dominant clonotypes from roughly 6 donors made up about 1.0-7.5% of CD8+ T cells. Clarity on HCMV specificity was lacking for the expanded NKG2C+ T cell clones.

TCR beta libraries carry UMIs added by 5'RACE template switching. Following a re-call of the 5' RACE reads, TCRdb has one entry per CDR3 protein and lacks DNA. Seen in this sample are about 550,000 distinct CDR3 sequences; the ten most common clones hold roughly 3.4%. Regarding this clonotype: What it binds is not known.

This sequence was found in a man younger than 30 in good health. The sample consisted of blood T cells: a sorted CD56 or NKG2C T cell subset, CD4+ or CD8+ T cells, or bulk PBMC T cells (not recorded which).

CDR3 region: CASNKQGLSYEQYF. V is TRBV2 and J is TRBJ2-7; TCRdb returns TRBD1, unconfirmable since there is no DNA. Germline-derived CDR1 and CDR2 are SNHLY and FYNNEI. The CDR3 runs 14 residues.